The 19 T cell receptor beta chains listed next were all sequenced from one sample in a study of T cell changes during pregnancy in multiple sclerosis. Method: immunoSEQ multiplex PCR; TCRdb's copy keeps in-frame clones and lacks some. The sample shows under 75,000 clones, roughly 92% of them seen only once. The sample in question was CD8+ T cells from peripheral blood mononuclear cells, obtained in the second trimester of pregnancy. These receptors were obtained from a female donor with multiple sclerosis, enrolled in a pregnancy study.

The rearrangement links TRBV6-6 to TRBJ2-7; D unresolved. This CDR3 is 15 amino acids long. The V and J ends lost 2 bases and 1 base respectively, with 12 bases between them. Germline V CDR1 and CDR2: MNHNY, SVGAGI (reference sequence). The CDR3 DNA follows: TGTGCCAGCAGTTACAATGCAGGCTTATCCTACGAGCAGTACTTC. The encoded protein is CASSYNAGLSYEQYF.

The chain is built from TRBV7-9 and TRBJ1-1; 8 positions match TRBD1. Trimming cost V 5 bases and J 7 bases; bases outside gene matches: 6. Germline V gene lookup returns CDR1 SEHNR and CDR2 FQNEAQ (reference sequence). The CDR3 consists of 13 residues. CDR3 sequence (DNA): TGTGCCAGCAGCCCCAGGACAGGGCTTGAAGCTTTCTTT. This gives the protein CASSPRTGLEAFF. The variable domain in full, completed from reference TRBV7-9 and TRBJ1-1, reads DTGVSQNPRHKITKRGQNVTFRCDPISEHNRLYWYRQTLGQGPEFLTYFQNEAQLEKSRLLSDRFSAERPKGSFSTLEIQRTEQGDSAMYLCASSPRTGLEAFFGQGTRLTVV.

In this sample, this clone turned up once. The chain has TRBV4-1 and TRBJ2-7; 10 positions agree with TRBD1. CDR1 is MGHRA, CDR2 YSYEKL, per germline. The CDR3 loop spans 14 amino acids. J lost 4 bases, V lost 3 bases, and 3 bases had no gene match. Here the CDR3 reads CASSHGQGEYEQYF. The CDR3 DNA is TGCGCCAGCAGCCACGGACAGGGGGAGTACGAGCAGTACTTC.

The J gene is TRBJ2-2, the V gene TRBV5-4; 7 bases line up with TRBD2. The CDR3 has 15 amino acids. The V segment lost 2 bases and the J segment 7 bases; nucleotides outside the gene matches: 8. Germline values: CDR1 SGHNT, CDR2 YYREEE (reference sequence). DNA for the CDR3: TGTGCCAGCAGCTTCCGGCGGGAGTTGGGCGGGGAGCTGTTTTTT. Its translation: CASSFRRELGGELFF.

CDR3 nucleotides: TGTGCCAGTAGTATAGCGGGAGTTACCCCCTACGAGCAGTACTTC. This encodes CASSIAGVTPYEQYF. V is TRBV19 and J is TRBJ2-7; tentative D call: TRBD2 (6 bases). Trimming shortened V by 1 base and J by 2 bases, and 12 bases separated the two germline ends. The CDR3 totals 15 residues. Germline lookup yields CDR1 LNHDA and CDR2 SQIVND (reference sequence).

The chain links TRBV6-1 to TRBJ1-2, with TRBD1 matching 7 bases. Germline lookup yields CDR1 MNHNS and CDR2 SASEGT. V was clipped by 6 bases and J by 3 bases; unmatched bases: 7. The CDR3 runs 14 residues. DNA for the CDR3: TGTGCCAGCAGAAGGGACAGTGATTACTATGGCTACACCTTC. It encodes CASRRDSDYYGYTF.

The chain couples TRBV19 to TRBJ2-2; a possible D gene is TRBD2 (5 bases). CDR1 is LNHDA, CDR2 SQIVND, per germline (reference sequence). V lost 0 bases and J 3 bases, leaving 11 bases between the germline ends. CDR3 length: 16 amino acids. The CDR3 DNA reads as TGTGCCAGTAGTATAGATCGTACTAGATACACCGGGGAGCTGTTTTTT. Translating gives CASSIDRTRYTGELFF.

The chain has TRBV6-5 and TRBJ1-1; 7 bases are a match to TRBD1. Germline assignment: CDR1 MNHEY and CDR2 SVGAGI. The CDR3 totals 15 residues. V lost 8 bases and J lost 2; bases outside the gene matches: 11. In DNA, the CDR3 is TGTGCCAGCGTAGGCCCACAGGGGAGTAACACTGAAGCTTTCTTT. This gives the protein CASVGPQGSNTEAFF.

A word on this clone: This likely comes from a read error, as the CDR3 has no conserved phenylalanine or tryptophan at its end. V usage is TRBV27 and J usage is TRBJ1-5; tentative D call: TRBD1 (6 bases). Germline V CDR1 and CDR2: MNHEY, SMNVEV (reference sequence). The length of the CDR3 is 13 residues. Trimming shortened V by 5 bases and J by 5 bases, and 10 bases separated the two germline ends. The CDR3 nucleotides are TGTGCCAGCAGTGGGACATCCCATCAGCCCCAGCATCTT. It specifies CASSGTSHQPQHL.

The V call is TRBV29-1, the J call TRBJ2-5, with 7 bases identical to TRBD1. CDR3 length: 15 residues. The trim removed 6 bases at V and 0 bases at J, leaving 10 bases unmatched. Per the germline V gene, CDR1 is SQVTM and CDR2 is ANQGSEA. As DNA, the CDR3 is TGCAGCGTACAGGGGACAGTTATGTACCAAGAGACCCAGTACTTC. It is translated as CSVQGTVMYQETQYF.

The chain has TRBV30 and TRBJ2-2, with D possibly matching TRBD2 (5 bases). Trimming took off 4 bases at V and 1 base at J, with 7 bases between the two ends. Germline CDR1 reads GTSNPN; CDR2 reads SVGIG (reference sequence). The length of the CDR3 is 13 residues. The DNA for the CDR3 is TGTGCCTGGAACGGGATGAACACCGGGGAGCTGTTTTTT. It encodes CAWNGMNTGELFF.

This clone was counted once. The rearrangement joins TRBV4-1 to TRBJ2-3, with D maybe TRBD1 (5 bases). CDR3 length: 15 amino acids. The V gene's germline CDR1 is MGHRA and CDR2 YSYEKL. V dropped 1 base and J dropped 1 base, with 9 bases sitting between them. CDR3: CASSQGWGGTDTQYF. In DNA form, the CDR3 reads TGCGCCAGCAGCCAAGGCTGGGGCGGCACAGATACGCAGTATTTT.

This chain uses TRBV18 with TRBJ2-3, with a weak D call TRBD2 (6 bases). Trimming pared 3 bases from V and 0 bases from J, leaving 13 bases between. In germline, CDR1 is KGHSH, CDR2 LQKENI. The CDR3 runs 16 residues. The CDR3 DNA is TGTGCCAGCTCACCTCCTGGCGGGATTAGCACAGATACGCAGTATTTT. This codes for CASSPPGGISTDTQYF.

The chain joins TRBV27 to TRBJ1-2; 7 bases agree with TRBD1. With V trimmed by 6 bases and J by 7 bases, 8 bases remained unmatched. In germline, CDR1 is MNHEY, CDR2 SMNVEV (reference sequence). The CDR3 has 13 amino acids. In nucleotides, the CDR3 is TGTGCCAGCAGCAGTACAGGGGCGGTTGGCTACACCTTC. It yields the protein CASSSTGAVGYTF.

This sequence joins TRBV18 and TRBJ2-1, with TRBD1 matching 7 bases. Germline loops: CDR1 KGHSH, CDR2 LQKENI. The CDR3 has 15 amino acids. Trimming at V came to 6 bases and at J to 0 bases, leaving 5 bases not matched to a gene. The CDR3 loop is CASSPWDSSYNEQFF. DNA of the CDR3: TGTGCCAGCTCGCCGTGGGACAGCTCCTACAATGAGCAGTTCTTC.

The chain uses TRBV5-1 and TRBJ2-1; perhaps TRBD2 as D (5 bases). Germline CDR1 reads SGHRS; CDR2 reads YFSETQ. V lost 4 bases, J lost 4 bases, and 12 bases lay in between. The CDR3 contains 14 residues. The CDR3: CASSVRPGYNEQFF. The CDR3 bases are TGCGCCAGCAGCGTCAGACCGGGGTACAATGAGCAGTTCTTC. The variable domain in full, completed from reference TRBV5-1 and TRBJ2-1, reads KAGVTQTPRYLIKTRGQQVTLSCSPISGHRSVSWYQQTPGQGLQFLFEYFSETQRNKGNFPGRFSGRQFSNSRSEMNVSTLELGDSALYLCASSVRPGYNEQFFGPGTRLTVL.

This sequence joins TRBV4-2 and TRBJ2-7, with a tentative D call TRBD2 (6 bases). The ends were cut back, 0 bases at V and 5 bases at J, with 14 bases in the middle. This CDR3 region has 15 residues. CDR1 is LGHNA and CDR2 is YNFKEQ in the germline V gene. Here the CDR3 DNA reads TGTGCCAGCAGCCAAGATCGGGGACTGGGCGACGAGCAGTACTTC. Amino acid sequence: CASSQDRGLGDEQYF.

V usage is TRBV27 and J usage is TRBJ1-1; 9 bases agree with TRBD1. This CDR3 comprises 16 residues. From germline, CDR1 is MNHEY and CDR2 SMNVEV (reference sequence). Germline trimming cut 6 bases from V and 1 base from J; bases unmatched to any gene: 9. The CDR3 reads CASSPLPGQGNTEAFF. The CDR3 DNA sequence: TGTGCCAGCAGCCCCCTGCCGGGACAGGGGAACACTGAAGCTTTCTTT.

The CDR3 loop reads CASSWQRDYNEQFF. DNA for the CDR3: TGTGCCAGCAGCTGGCAACGGGACTACAATGAGCAGTTCTTC. V and J are TRBV11-1 and TRBJ2-1; possible D gene TRBD2, 5 bases. The length of the CDR3 is 14 residues. Germline values: CDR1 SGHAT, CDR2 FQDESV (reference sequence). V shed 4 bases and J shed 3 bases, with 10 bases lying between them.